The rows below give T cell receptor beta chains drawn from one sample of a study of shared clonotypes between healthy human individuals. Sequencing used immunoSEQ multiplex PCR; TCRdb keeps in-frame clones, though not all of them. The sample holds roughly 2 million clones, approximately 96% seen once. The specimen was naive CD4+ T cells sorted from blood. The receptors derive from a man between 18 and 35 years old in good health. Both conserved end residues are part of each CDR3. Fields, in order: V gene, clone size, D gene, J gene, CDR3 DNA, CDR3 protein. D genes are given only for firm matches. For some rows the clone size is stated as once, few or many, or as a class when expanded; others skip it.

>TRBV4-1|.|.|TRBJ2-1
TGCGCCAGCAGCTCCCCCCGCTTCAATGAGCAGTTCTTC
CASSSPRFNEQFF
>TRBV4-1|.|.|TRBJ1-3
TGCGCCAGCAGCTCGGGGGGTCCTGGAAACACCATATATTTT
CASSSGGPGNTIYF
>TRBV6-1|once|.|TRBJ2-7
TGTGCCAGCAGTGTGGACAGTCCCTACGAGCAGTACTTC
CASSVDSPYEQYF
>TRBV28|.|TRBD1|TRBJ2-7
TGTGCCAGCAGCCGAAAGACAGGGGAGGCCTACGAGCAGTACTTC
CASSRKTGEAYEQYF
>TRBV15|.|.|TRBJ2-1
TGTGCCACCAGCAGAGGGAACTCCTACAATGAGCAGTTCTTC
CATSRGNSYNEQFF
>TRBV5-5|.|.|TRBJ2-3
TGTGCCAGCAGCTTACGGAGTTTGGATACGCAGTATTTT
CASSLRSLDTQYF
>TRBV4-1|.|.|TRBJ1-2
TGCGCCAGCAGCCAAGATATAACAGTTTATGGCTACACCTTC
CASSQDITVYGYTF
>TRBV18|.|.|TRBJ1-2
TGTGCCAGCTCACCACCTTTTGCGAACAGCATCTATGGCTACACCTTC
CASSPPFANSIYGYTF
>TRBV6-1|.|TRBD1|TRBJ2-5
TGTGCCAGCAGGACGGACAGGGTTGATTTAGAGACCCAGTACTTC
CASRTDRVDLETQYF
>TRBV18|.|.|TRBJ1-5
TGTGCCAGCTCAAAAGGACAGATCGACAATCAGCCCCAGCATTTT
CASSKGQIDNQPQHF
>TRBV5-1|once|TRBD2|TRBJ2-3
TGCGCCAGCAGCTACCGCGGACTAGCGGGAGATACGCAGTATTTT
CASSYRGLAGDTQYF
>TRBV19|.|.|TRBJ2-3
TGTGCCAGTAGTATGAGGGGAATTAGCACAGATACGCAGTATTTT
CASSMRGISTDTQYF
>TRBV25-1|.|TRBD1|TRBJ2-1
TGTGCCAGCAGTGGCCGGGACAGGGGGCACAATGAGCAGTTCTTC
CASSGRDRGHNEQFF
>TRBV2|.|TRBD2|TRBJ2-1
TGTGCCAGCAGGCGAAGCGGGGATGAGCAGTTCTTC
CASRRSGDEQFF
>TRBV11-2|.|.|TRBJ2-7
TGTGCCAGCAGCGCACCCTACGAGCAGTACTTC
CASSAPYEQYF
>TRBV2|.|.|TRBJ2-2
TGTGCCAGCAAGGTTTCAGTCATCACCGGGGAGCTGTTTTTT
CASKVSVITGELFF
>TRBV11-2|.|.|TRBJ1-4
TGTGCCAGCAGTACTATGGGAAGCGGTGAAAAACTGTTTTTT
CASSTMGSGEKLFF
>TRBV6-1|.|.|TRBJ2-1
TGTGCCAGCAGTGAAGCGCGGGTCAGGGTCCATGAGCAGTTCTTC
CASSEARVRVHEQFF
>TRBV25-1|.|TRBD1|TRBJ2-3
TGTGCCAGCAGTGCCACCGGCAGGGGGTTCTCAGATACGCAGTATTTT
CASSATGRGFSDTQYF
>TRBV5-1|.|.|TRBJ2-2
TGCGCCAGCAGCTTGCGCGGGGACACGTCCCCCGGGGAGCTGTTTTTT
CASSLRGDTSPGELFF
>TRBV7-9|.|TRBD2|TRBJ2-7
TGTGCCAGCAGCCTCCTAGCGGGAAACTACGAGCAGTACTTC
CASSLLAGNYEQYF
>TRBV19|.|.|TRBJ2-7
TGTGCCAGCAGAGCATTCGGAACAGCTACCTACGAGCAGTACTTC
CASRAFGTATYEQYF
>TRBV10-3|.|.|TRBJ1-5
TGTGCCATCAGTGAGGGCAGGAGCAATCAGCCCCAGCATTTT
CAISEGRSNQPQHF
>TRBV7-8|.|.|TRBJ2-6
TGTGCCAGCAGTCCCAGAGGCGGGACGGGGATTGAGGCTGGGGCCAACGTCCTGACTTTC
CASSPRGGTGIEAGANVLTF
>TRBV27|.|.|TRBJ1-6
TGTGCCAGCACGACAGTTTATAATTCACCCCTCCACTTT
CASTTVYNSPLHF
>TRBV7-6|.|.|TRBJ2-3
TGTGCCAGCAGCTTAACGGAACTTAGCACAGATACGCAGTATTTT
CASSLTELSTDTQYF
>TRBV28|once|.|TRBJ1-2
TGTGCCAGCAGTTTTGGAGGGAACTATGGCTACACCTTC
CASSFGGNYGYTF
>TRBV9|.|.|TRBJ1-4
TGTGCCAGCAGCGTAGATCGGGCTAATGAAAAACTGTTTTTT
CASSVDRANEKLFF
>TRBV5-1|once|.|TRBJ1-1
TGCGCCAGCAGCTTGTGGGGATGGGACACTGAAGCTTTCTTT
CASSLWGWDTEAFF
>TRBV2|.|TRBD1|TRBJ1-4
TGTGCCAGCGATGAGGGGGCGAAAGAAAAACTGTTTTTT
CASDEGAKEKLFF
>TRBV27|.|.|TRBJ1-5
TGTGCCAGCAGGCGACATAGCAATCAGCCCCAGCATTTT
CASRRHSNQPQHF
>TRBV6-5|.|TRBD1|TRBJ1-1
TGTGCCAGCAGATTGTCGAGACAGGGGGCCGCTTTCTTT
CASRLSRQGAAFF
>TRBV6-4|.|.|TRBJ2-7
TGTGCCAGCAGTGCTGGGGATGGCTCCTACGAGCAGTACTTC
CASSAGDGSYEQYF
>TRBV5-1|.|TRBD1|TRBJ1-2
TGCGCCAGCAGCTTGGCCCCCGGGACAGGGGACTATGGCTACACCTTC
CASSLAPGTGDYGYTF
>TRBV2|once|TRBD2|TRBJ2-1
TGTGCCAGCAGCAGGACTAGCGGGATTGTCTACAATGAGCAGTTCTTC
CASSRTSGIVYNEQFF
>TRBV28|.|.|TRBJ2-7
TGTGCCAGCTTCCCCCAAACGCCTGGTAACGAGCAGTACTTC
CASFPQTPGNEQYF
>TRBV2|.|TRBD1|TRBJ1-4
TGTGCCAGCAGAATACAGGGGGCAACGAGTGAAAAACTGTTTTTT
CASRIQGATSEKLFF
>TRBV7-2|once|.|TRBJ2-1
TGTGCCAGCAGCTTAACAGCCTACAATGAGCAGTTCTTC
CASSLTAYNEQFF
>TRBV18|once|TRBD2|TRBJ2-7
TGTGCCAGCTCCCTAACGCGGACTAGCGGGGTGACGTCCGTAGGCGAGCAGTACTTC
CASSLTRTSGVTSVGEQYF
>TRBV6-5|.|.|TRBJ2-5
TGTGCCAGCAGTTACGCGAGGGGCCAGGGGGAGACCCAGTACTTC
CASSYARGQGETQYF
>TRBV4-1|.|.|TRBJ2-3
TGCGCCAGCAGCCAAGATACCGGTATACCGACCCTTAGCACAGATACGCAGTATTTT
CASSQDTGIPTLSTDTQYF
>TRBV4-3|.|TRBD2|TRBJ2-7
TGCGCCAGCAGCCTGAGACTAGCGGGAGAGGGTGAGCAGTACTTC
CASSLRLAGEGEQYF
>TRBV9|.|.|TRBJ1-5
TGTGCCAGCAGCCCGACCGGGAGACAGCCCCAGCATTTT
CASSPTGRQPQHF
>TRBV29-1|.|TRBD2|TRBJ2-3
TGCAGCGGTAGAAGGGGACTAGCGGGGTGGAAAGATACGCAGTATTTT
CSGRRGLAGWKDTQYF
>TRBV5-1|.|.|TRBJ1-4
TGCGCCAGCAGGGACGGGAGAAATGAAAAACTGTTTTTT
CASRDGRNEKLFF
>TRBV27|.|.|TRBJ2-4
TGTGCCAGCAGTTGGGCTTCCAAAAACATTCAGTACTTC
CASSWASKNIQYF
>TRBV6-1|.|.|TRBJ1-6
TGTGCCAGCAGGATGATAGATAATTCACCCCTCCACTTT
CASRMIDNSPLHF
>TRBV7-8|.|.|TRBJ1-1
TGTGCCAGCAGCTTAGTTCACATGAACACTGAAGCTTTCTTT
CASSLVHMNTEAFF
>TRBV6-1|.|.|TRBJ2-7
TGTGCCAGCAGAATCCCAGGGAACGAGCAGTACTTC
CASRIPGNEQYF
>TRBV6-6|.|.|TRBJ2-7
TGTGCCAGCAGTTACTCGGGGGCCTACGAGCAGTACTTC
CASSYSGAYEQYF
>TRBV9|.|.|TRBJ1-2
TGTGCCAGCAGCGCCGGGTCGGGCAGGGAGGACTATGGCTACACCTTC
CASSAGSGREDYGYTF
>TRBV4-1|.|.|TRBJ2-1
TGCGCCAGCAGCCAAGATGTCCCGGGCCCCACCTGGTTCTTC
CASSQDVPGPTWFF
>TRBV2|.|.|TRBJ1-4
TGTGCCAGCAGGTCTAGGAGAGGGTTGGACGAAAAACTGTTTTTT
CASRSRRGLDEKLFF
>TRBV12-5|once|.|TRBJ1-2
TGTGCTAGTGGTTTGCCTGGGGTGTATGGCTACACCTTC
CASGLPGVYGYTF
>TRBV5-4|.|.|TRBJ2-7
TGTGCCAGCAGCGCAGGGAAGTCTCCTTACGAGCAGTACTTC
CASSAGKSPYEQYF
>TRBV28|.|TRBD1|TRBJ2-7
TGTGCCAGCACAACAGGGGGTAATGCCTACGAGCAGTACTTC
CASTTGGNAYEQYF
>TRBV18|.|TRBD2|TRBJ2-7
TGTGCCAGCTCACCGGGAGGGACCTACGAGCAGTACTTC
CASSPGGTYEQYF
>TRBV11-2|.|.|TRBJ2-7
TGTGCCAGCAGCCCGACTAGGGGGCGACACGAGCAGTACTTC
CASSPTRGRHEQYF